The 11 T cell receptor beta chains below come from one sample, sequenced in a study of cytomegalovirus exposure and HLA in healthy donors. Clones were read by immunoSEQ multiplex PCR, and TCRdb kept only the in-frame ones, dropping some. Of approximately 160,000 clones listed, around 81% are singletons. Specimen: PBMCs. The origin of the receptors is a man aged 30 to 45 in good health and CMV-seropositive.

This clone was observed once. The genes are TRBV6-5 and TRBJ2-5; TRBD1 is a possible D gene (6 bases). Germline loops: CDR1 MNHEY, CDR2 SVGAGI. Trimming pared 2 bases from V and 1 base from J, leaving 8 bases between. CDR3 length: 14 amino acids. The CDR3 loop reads CASSYEGGQETQYF. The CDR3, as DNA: TGTGCCAGCAGTTACGAAGGGGGCCAAGAGACCCAGTACTTC.

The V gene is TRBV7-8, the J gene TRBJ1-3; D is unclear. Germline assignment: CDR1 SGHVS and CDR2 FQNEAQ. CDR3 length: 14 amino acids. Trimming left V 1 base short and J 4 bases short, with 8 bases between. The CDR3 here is CASSLDPRGNTIYF. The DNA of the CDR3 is TGTGCCAGCAGCTTAGACCCCAGAGGAAACACCATATATTTT.

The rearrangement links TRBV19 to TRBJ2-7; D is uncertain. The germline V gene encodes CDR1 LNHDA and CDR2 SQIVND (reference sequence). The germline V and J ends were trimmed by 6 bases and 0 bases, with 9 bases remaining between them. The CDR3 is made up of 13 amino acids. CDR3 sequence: CASRASSSYEQYF. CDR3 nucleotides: TGTGCCAGTAGGGCTTCCAGCTCCTACGAGCAGTACTTC.

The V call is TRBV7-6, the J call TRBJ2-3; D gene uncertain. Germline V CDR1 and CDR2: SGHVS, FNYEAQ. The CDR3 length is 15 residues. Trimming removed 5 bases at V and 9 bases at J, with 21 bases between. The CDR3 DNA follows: TGTGCCAGCAGCCCCCGTCAATCAATCCCAGGAACGCAGTATTTT. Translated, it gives CASSPRQSIPGTQYF.

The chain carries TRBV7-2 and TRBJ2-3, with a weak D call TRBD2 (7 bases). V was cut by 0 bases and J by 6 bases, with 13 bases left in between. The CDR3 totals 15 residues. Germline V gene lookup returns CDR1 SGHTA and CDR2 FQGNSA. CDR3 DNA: TGTGCCAGCAGCTTAGCCCGAGGGGGGGGTGATACGCAGTATTTT. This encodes CASSLARGGGDTQYF.

The CDR3 protein is CASSPGTGVDGANVLTF. The CDR3 nucleotides read TGTGCCAGCAGCCCGGGGACAGGGGTTGATGGGGCCAACGTCCTGACTTTC. The chain is built from TRBV7-9 and TRBJ2-6; 10 bases are a match to TRBD1. Germline V gene data show CDR1 as SEHNR and CDR2 as FQNEAQ (reference sequence). This CDR3 has 17 amino acids. Trimming removed 5 bases from V and 3 bases from J; junction bases left unmatched: 7.

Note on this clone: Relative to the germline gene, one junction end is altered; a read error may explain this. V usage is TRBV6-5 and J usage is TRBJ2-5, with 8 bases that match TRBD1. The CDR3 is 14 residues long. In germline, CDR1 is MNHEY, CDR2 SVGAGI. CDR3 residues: CASDRDGRQGTQYF. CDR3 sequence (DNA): TGTGCCTCGGACAGGGATGGGAGGCAAGGGACCCAGTACTTC.

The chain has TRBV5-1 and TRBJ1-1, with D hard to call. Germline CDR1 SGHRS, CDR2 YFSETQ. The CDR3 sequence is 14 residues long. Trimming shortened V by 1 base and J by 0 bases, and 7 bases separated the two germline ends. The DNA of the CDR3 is TGCGCCAGCAGCTTGCCCTCTATGAACACTGAAGCTTTCTTT. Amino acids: CASSLPSMNTEAFF.

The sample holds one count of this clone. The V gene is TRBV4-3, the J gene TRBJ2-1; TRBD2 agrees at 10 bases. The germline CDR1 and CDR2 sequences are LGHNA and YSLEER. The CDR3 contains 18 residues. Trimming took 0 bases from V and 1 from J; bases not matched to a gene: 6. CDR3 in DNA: TGCGCCAGCAGCCAAGATAGACTAGCGGGTTATTCCTACAATGAGCAGTTCTTC. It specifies CASSQDRLAGYSYNEQFF.

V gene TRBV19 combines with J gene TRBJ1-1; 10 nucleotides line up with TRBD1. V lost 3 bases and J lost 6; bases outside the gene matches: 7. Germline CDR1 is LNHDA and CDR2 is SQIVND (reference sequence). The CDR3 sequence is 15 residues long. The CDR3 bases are TGTGCCAGTAGTATCCGACAGGGGGCCGCCTCTGAAGCTTTCTTT. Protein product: CASSIRQGAASEAFF.

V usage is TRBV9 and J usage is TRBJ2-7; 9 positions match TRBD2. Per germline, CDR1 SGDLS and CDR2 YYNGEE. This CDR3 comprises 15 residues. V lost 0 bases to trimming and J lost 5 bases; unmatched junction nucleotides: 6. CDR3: CASSVVGGGADEQYF. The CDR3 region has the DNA TGTGCCAGCAGCGTAGTGGGCGGGGGGGCCGACGAGCAGTACTTC.